The 13 T cell receptor beta chains in this list originate from one sample, sequenced in a study of CD4 and CD8 cells across lung adenocarcinoma regions. TCRdb passed the PCR reads through MiXCR, listing each CDR3 protein once. The table has around 9,700 distinct CDR3 sequences, 50% to 65% seen once; the top ten hold around 21%. Sequencing was performed on CD4+ T cells from the center of a lung tumor. These TCRs come from a male donor with lung adenocarcinoma. The CD4 and CD8 labels of this study may be unreliable.

This clonotype was found a few times. The chain links TRBV7-2 to TRBJ2-3, with TRBD2 identical over 11 bases. V trimming: 6 bases; J trimming: 9 bases; junction bases outside the gene matches: 8. This CDR3 contains 14 residues. Germline V gene data show CDR1 as SGHTA and CDR2 as FQGNSA. CDR3 region: CASRRLAGSTTQYF. CDR3 nucleotides: TGTGCCAGCAGGAGACTAGCGGGGAGCACCACGCAGTATTTT.

The chain couples TRBV6-1 to TRBJ2-3, with a weak D call TRBD1 (5 bases). The CDR3 consists of 15 residues. In germline, CDR1 is MNHNS, CDR2 SASEGT. V was clipped by 6 bases and J by 1 base, with 14 bases between them. CDR3 amino acids: CASRPNRQRTDTQYF. CDR3 DNA: TGTGCCAGCAGGCCTAATAGACAGCGCACAGATACGCAGTATTTT.

This clonotype has a count of ten or more. The chain employs TRBV6-1 and TRBJ2-2; 8 bases align to TRBD1. CDR1 and CDR2 (germline): MNHNS, SASEGT. The CDR3 totals 15 residues. V was clipped by 7 bases and J by 7 bases; unmatched bases: 11. CDR3 DNA sequence: TGTGCCAGCACTCCGGGACAGGACTTTGTCGGGGAGCTGTTTTTT. Amino acids: CASTPGQDFVGELFF.

Comment on this clonotype: A much bigger clone sits one base away, suggesting this may be a read error. The genes are TRBV7-2 and TRBJ2-5; 10 bases agree with TRBD2. CDR1 is SGHTA, CDR2 FQGNSA, per germline. Germline trimming cut 1 base from V and 11 bases from J; bases unmatched to any gene: 13. The length of the CDR3 is 16 residues. The CDR3 reads CASSLGRLAGYNEQYF. CDR3 nucleotides: TGTGCCAGCAGCTTAGGTAGACTAGCGGGCTACAATGAGCAGTACTTC.

The chain links TRBV7-2 to TRBJ2-3; the D gene is possibly TRBD1 (6 bases). Trimming took 2 bases from V and 2 from J, leaving 14 bases between them. Germline assignment: CDR1 SGHTA and CDR2 FQGNSA. This CDR3 is 16 amino acids long. In DNA form, the CDR3 reads TGTGCCAGCAGCTTATTGGGGGCCGGTGTCACAGATACGCAGTATTTT. Its protein product is CASSLLGAGVTDTQYF.

This clonotype was seen a handful of times. The V gene is TRBV6-4, the J gene TRBJ2-1; D may correspond to TRBD1 or TRBD2 (6 bases each). The CDR3 length is 15 residues. Germline CDR1 reads MRHNA; CDR2 reads SNTAGT. V shed 4 bases and J shed 10 bases, with 20 bases lying between them. CDR3: CASSVEGESGYEQFF. The CDR3 DNA sequence: TGTGCCAGCAGTGTGGAGGGGGAAAGTGGCTACGAGCAGTTCTTC.

This clonotype ranks as large (0.1 to 1%). The chain combines TRBV12-3 or TRBV12-4 with TRBJ2-5; 11 bases agree with TRBD1. The CDR3 runs 17 residues. V lost 1 base, J lost 0 bases, and 4 bases stayed unmatched. The CDR3 reads CASSLEGQGGYQETQYF. The CDR3 nucleotides are TGTGCCAGCAGTTTAGAGGGACAGGGGGGGTACCAAGAGACCCAGTACTTC.

This clonotype was picked up one time. This chain uses TRBV27 with TRBJ2-3; tentatively, D is TRBD1 (6 bases). Deletions cut 10 bases from V and 6 bases from J, with 17 bases between. This CDR3 has 13 amino acids. Germline V gene sequence: CDR1 MNHEY, CDR2 SMNVEV (reference sequence). The CDR3 here is CATQLGASDTQYF. The CDR3 DNA reads TGTGCCACCCAGCTGGGGGCCAGCGATACGCAGTATTTT.

Turning to this clonotype: At one end, the junction sequence differs from germline, possibly due to a read error. The chain couples TRBV6-1 to TRBJ2-3, with 9 bases that match TRBD2. The germline CDR1 and CDR2 sequences are MNHNS and SASEGT. This CDR3 is 16 amino acids long. Here the CDR3 DNA reads TGTGCCAGCGGGGAAGCGGGGGGCCGTGACCCAGATACCCAGTACTTT. Its protein is CASGEAGGRDPDTQYF.

This clonotype has more than one count but fewer than ten. This chain uses TRBV12-3 or TRBV12-4 with TRBJ2-1, with D maybe TRBD2 (6 bases). Between the trimmed V and J ends, which lost 3 bases and 6 bases, there was a span of 15 bases. The CDR3 has 15 residues. CDR3 sequence reads: CASSFGPGGSNEQFF. As DNA, the CDR3 is TGTGCCAGCAGTTTTGGGCCCGGGGGATCCAATGAGCAGTTCTTC.

This clonotype was found many times. The V gene is TRBV4-1, the J gene TRBJ2-7; D possibly corresponds to TRBD2 (5 bases). The germline CDR1 and CDR2 sequences are MGHRA and YSYEKL. The V end was cut by 1 base, the J end by 4 bases, with 8 bases between. The CDR3 runs 13 residues. CDR3 DNA sequence: TGCGCCAGCAGCCAAGTCTGGAGGTACGAGCAGTACTTC. It specifies CASSQVWRYEQYF.

The V gene is TRBV6-1, the J gene TRBJ2-5, with D hard to call. Trimming removed 2 bases from V and 9 bases from J, with 7 bases in between. Per the germline V gene, CDR1 is MNHNS and CDR2 is SASEGT. The CDR3 is made up of 11 amino acids. The CDR3 bases are TGTGCCAGCAGTGAAACAAGTCCCCAGTACTTC. Translated, it gives CASSETSPQYF.

The chain joins TRBV25-1 to TRBJ2-2; 8 positions match TRBD2. The end of the DNA aligns better with TRBJ2-3, so the J call may be wrong. CDR1 is MGHDK, CDR2 SYGVNS, per germline. This CDR3 contains 18 residues. CDR3 loop: CASSVKSSGAVNTGEQYF. CDR3 coding DNA: TGTGCCAGCAGTGTGAAGAGTAGCGGGGCCGTTAACACCGGGGAGCAGTATTTT.